Below, one TCR beta chain is given with its context. Its antigen is undetermined. This sample was included in a study of Tregs in tolerant kidney transplant recipients. Overall study results and limits: No direct test of biological reproducibility was done here.

The CDR3 has 15 amino acids. Germline lookup yields CDR1 SGHRS and CDR2 YFSETQ. V was cut by 0 bases and J by 8 bases, with 14 bases left in between. Assay: immunoSEQ multiplex PCR; the TCRdb copy retains only in-frame clones and omits some. The sample records some 90,000 clones, 90% to 95% being singletons. The sequence was obtained from a human donor in good health. The chain joins TRBV5-1 to TRBJ1-4, with D tentatively TRBD1 (5 bases). Sequences were obtained from CD8+ T cells from blood. CDR3 DNA sequence: TGCGCCAGCAGCTTGGTCGCTCAGGGAGGAGAAAAACTGTTTTTT. This translates into CASSLVAQGGEKLFF.